The entry below gives a single T cell receptor (beta chain) sequence along with its context. TCRdb keeps only in-frame clones here, not all; method: immunoSEQ multiplex PCR. This sample has roughly 100,000 clones, with around 88% found just once. The record originates from a study of control samples from healthy donors and cancer patients. This receptor was taken from a man aged 60-69 years with lung cancer. The sequencing input was PBMCs.

CDR3 protein: CASSFWVATGTGGDGYTF. CDR3 nucleotide sequence: TGTGCCAGCAGCTTTTGGGTCGCGACCGGGACAGGGGGTGATGGCTACACCTTC. The V gene is TRBV5-4, the J gene TRBJ1-2; TRBD1 matches at 11 bases. CDR1 and CDR2 from the germline V gene are SGHNT and YYREEE (reference sequence). This CDR3 has 18 amino acids. The junction had 15 bases not matched to a gene; V was cut back by 2 bases and J by 6 bases.